The 25 T cell receptor beta chains below all came from one sample that was sequenced in a study of CD4 T cell repertoires and nickel. In TCRdb, the RT-PCR reads were re-called with MiXCR into one record per CDR3 protein. The sample shows 150 or so distinct CDR3 sequences, roughly 57% of them seen only once. Sequences were obtained from CD4+ T cells from blood, not recorded whether cultured. All receptors come from a human donor in a nickel allergy study, with or without nickel allergy (not recorded which). It is not recorded whether this sample comes from one donor or several.

V is TRBV30 and J is TRBJ2-7, with a tentative D call TRBD2 (6 bases). Germline values: CDR1 GTSNPN, CDR2 SVGIG (reference sequence). This CDR3 region has 11 residues. Trimming pared 3 bases from V and 7 bases from J, leaving 10 bases between. Here the CDR3 reads CAWSAGGEQYF. The CDR3 region has the DNA TGTGCCTGGAGCGCCGGAGGGGAGCAGTACTTC.

V gene TRBV12-3 or TRBV12-4 combines with J gene TRBJ1-1; 11 positions match TRBD1. The CDR3 runs to 14 residues. Losses at the gene ends were 5 bases for V and 6 bases for J; bases not matched to a gene: 5. CDR3 nucleotides: TGTGCCAGCAGTCGGACAGGGGGCACCCCTGAAGCTTTCTTT. It specifies CASSRTGGTPEAFF.

This clonotype was seen only a few times. The rearrangement links TRBV10-3 to TRBJ2-5; the D call may be TRBD1 or TRBD2 (5 bases each). CDR3 length equals 15 residues. V was shortened by 3 bases and J by 2 bases, with 13 bases between the two germline ends. In germline, CDR1 is ENHRY, CDR2 SYGVKD. This chain's CDR3 is CAISDGTQGQETQYF. The CDR3 coding sequence is TGTGCCATCAGTGACGGGACGCAGGGACAAGAGACCCAGTACTTC.

The gene calls are TRBV6-6 and TRBJ2-3, with D perhaps being TRBD1 or TRBD2 (5 bases each). The germline CDR1 and CDR2 sequences are MNHNY and SVGAGI (reference sequence). The CDR3 is 17 residues long. Trimming took 2 bases from V and 2 from J, leaving 17 bases between them. The CDR3 region has the DNA TGTGCCAGCAGTTACGAAGTTGGGGGAGTTAACACAGATACGCAGTATTTT. It codes for CASSYEVGGVNTDTQYF.

This clonotype was picked up a small number of times. The chain links TRBV25-1 to TRBJ1-2; D may be TRBD1 (6 bases). The ends were cut back, 3 bases at V and 8 bases at J, with 25 bases in the middle. The V gene's germline CDR1 is MGHDK and CDR2 SYGVNS. CDR3 length: 17 residues. The CDR3 nucleotides read TGTGCCAGCAGTGACGGAGGGGGTGGGGGGACCGGGCTCGGCTACACCTTC. Amino acid sequence: CASSDGGGGGTGLGYTF.

V is TRBV6-2 or TRBV6-3 and J is TRBJ2-1; 8 bases map to TRBD2. This CDR3 spans 15 amino acids. From germline, CDR1 is MNHEY and CDR2 SVGEGT. The V gene end was trimmed by 2 bases and the J gene end by 4 bases; junction bases not matched to a gene: 4. CDR3 region: CASSYGSGTYNEQFF. CDR3 DNA: TGTGCCAGCAGTTACGGTAGCGGGACGTACAATGAGCAGTTCTTC.

This clonotype was recorded a few times. The chain combines TRBV9 with TRBJ1-6, with D possibly being TRBD1 (6 bases). This CDR3 spans 14 amino acids. Per germline, CDR1 SGDLS and CDR2 YYNGEE. With 1 base removed from V and 5 bases from J, the gap between germline ends came to 7 bases. CDR3 amino acids: CASSVYRDNSPLHF. Here the CDR3 DNA reads TGTGCCAGCAGCGTATACAGGGATAATTCACCCCTCCACTTT. The full variable domain, rest sourced from reference TRBV9 and TRBJ1-6, is DSGVTQTPKHLITATGQRVTLRCSPRSGDLSVYWYQQSLDQGLQFLIQYYNGEERAKGNILERFSAQQFPDLHSELNLSSLELGDSALYFCASSVYRDNSPLHFGNGTRLTVT.

V is TRBV20-1 and J is TRBJ2-1; the D gene is possibly TRBD1 (6 bases). This CDR3 contains 15 residues. The germline CDR1 and CDR2 sequences are DFQATT and SNEGSKA (reference sequence). The V end was cut by 3 bases, the J end by 0 bases, with 12 bases between. The CDR3 bases are TGCAGTGCTAGTTCTTGGGACATCTCCTACAATGAGCAGTTCTTC. Protein: CSASSWDISYNEQFF.

V usage is TRBV24-1 and J usage is TRBJ2-1, with 8 bases that match TRBD1. Germline trimming cut 4 bases from V and 3 bases from J; bases unmatched to any gene: 7. The CDR3 totals 16 residues. Germline CDR1 is KGHDR and CDR2 is SFDVKD. The CDR3 nucleotides read TGTGCCACCAGTGACCTCGGACAGGGAAACTACAATGAGCAGTTCTTC. Translating gives CATSDLGQGNYNEQFF.

This rearrangement joins TRBV7-2 to TRBJ2-5; 9 bases align to TRBD1. Trimming cost V 5 bases and J 4 bases; bases outside gene matches: 8. Germline loops: CDR1 SGHTA, CDR2 FQGNSA. The CDR3 length is 15 residues. The CDR3 region is CASSLWDRVRETQYF. DNA of the CDR3: TGTGCCAGCAGCCTATGGGACAGGGTGAGAGAGACCCAGTACTTC.

The rearrangement joins TRBV24-1 to TRBJ2-2, with 8 nucleotides matching TRBD2. Germline CDR1 KGHDR, CDR2 SFDVKD. The CDR3 has 14 residues. V lost 3 bases and J lost 5; bases outside the gene matches: 1. CDR3: CATSDERETGELFF. DNA of the CDR3: TGTGCCACCAGTGATGAGCGGGAGACCGGGGAGCTGTTTTTT.

This clonotype was seen only a few times. V gene TRBV12-3 or TRBV12-4 combines with J gene TRBJ2-5, with TRBD1 matching 8 bases. CDR3 length: 15 residues. V shed 4 bases and J 5 bases; nucleotides not matched to a gene: 9. The CDR3: CASSSRTGRRETQYF. Written as DNA, the CDR3 is TGTGCCAGCAGTTCAAGGACAGGGAGGCGGGAGACCCAGTACTTC.

The chain is built from TRBV5-1 and TRBJ2-7; D is unclear. The CDR3 loop spans 11 amino acids. The V end was cut by 1 base, the J end by 7 bases, with 6 bases between. Germline V gene sequence: CDR1 SGHRS, CDR2 YFSETQ. The CDR3 DNA is TGCGCCAGCAGCTTGCAGGCAGAGCAGTACTTC. This sequence encodes CASSLQAEQYF.

This clonotype came up a few times. The J gene is TRBJ2-3, the V gene TRBV4-1; D might be TRBD1 (5 bases). The V end lost 1 base, the J end lost 1 base, and 9 bases lay between the germline ends. Germline lookup yields CDR1 MGHRA and CDR2 YSYEKL. The CDR3 sequence is 15 residues long. CDR3 in amino acids: CASSQGQGGTDTQYF. The CDR3, as DNA: TGCGCCAGCAGCCAAGGGCAAGGGGGCACAGATACGCAGTATTTT.

This clonotype was counted between two and nine times. V and J are TRBV4-1 and TRBJ2-3; D unresolved. CDR1 MGHRA and CDR2 YSYEKL come from the germline V gene. Deletions cut 2 bases from V and 6 bases from J, with 6 bases between. CDR3 length: 12 residues. The CDR3: CASSQPRDTQYF. DNA of the CDR3: TGCGCCAGCAGCCAACCAAGGGATACGCAGTATTTT.

In this sample, this clonotype turned up a few times. This sequence joins TRBV29-1 and TRBJ2-5; D unclear. The CDR3 has 10 residues. Germline values: CDR1 SQVTM, CDR2 ANQGSEA. The V and J ends lost 3 bases and 5 bases respectively, with 4 bases between them. As DNA, the CDR3 is TGCAGCGTTGAGAGGGAGACCCAGTACTTC. Its translation is CSVERETQYF.

The CDR3: CATSDPLAGFSYEQYF. In nucleotides, the CDR3 is TGTGCCACCAGTGATCCACTAGCGGGATTCTCCTACGAGCAGTACTTC. This sequence joins TRBV24-1 and TRBJ2-7, with TRBD2 identical over 10 bases. V shed 3 bases and J 0 bases; nucleotides not matched to a gene: 4. This CDR3 has 16 amino acids. CDR1 is KGHDR, CDR2 SFDVKD, per germline.

The chain employs TRBV20-1 and TRBJ1-2; D unresolved. Germline V gene data show CDR1 as DFQATT and CDR2 as SNEGSKA (reference sequence). With 3 bases removed from V and 8 bases from J, the gap between germline ends came to 4 bases. The CDR3 has 9 amino acids. CDR3 residues: CSASRGYTF. Written as DNA, the CDR3 is TGCAGTGCTAGTCGGGGCTACACCTTC.

This chain connects TRBV4-1 to TRBJ1-5; D gene uncertain. Germline V CDR1 and CDR2: MGHRA, YSYEKL. This CDR3 comprises 16 residues. V was pared by 4 bases and J by 1 base, with 14 bases between. This CDR3 is CASSRLQQKSNQPQHF. CDR3 nucleotide sequence: TGCGCCAGCAGCCGATTGCAACAGAAAAGCAATCAGCCCCAGCATTTT.

This sequence joins TRBV12-3 or TRBV12-4 and TRBJ2-5, with TRBD2 matching 12 bases. V shed 5 bases, J shed 2 bases, and the junction held 6 bases outside the gene matches. The CDR3 runs to 16 residues. The CDR3 sequence is CASSPGTSGPQETQYF. CDR3 sequence (DNA): TGTGCCAGCAGTCCCGGGACTAGCGGGCCGCAAGAGACCCAGTACTTC.

This chain connects TRBV5-1 to TRBJ1-2; 7 positions match TRBD1. Looked up from germline, CDR1 is SGHRS and CDR2 is YFSETQ. V dropped 4 bases and J dropped 4; count of bases not matched to a gene: 10. The CDR3 runs 15 residues. DNA of the CDR3: TGCGCCAGCAGCATGGACAGGCCCTCCTTCTATGGCTACACCTTC. Amino acids: CASSMDRPSFYGYTF.

This chain links TRBV29-1 with TRBJ2-1; the match to TRBD2 covers 15 bases. CDR1 is SQVTM, CDR2 ANQGSEA, per germline. V shed 7 bases, J shed 5 bases, and the junction held 3 bases outside the gene matches. The CDR3 runs to 14 residues. The CDR3 region has the DNA TGCAGCGCTGGACTAGCGGGGGGGAACAATGAGCAGTTCTTC. This sequence encodes CSAGLAGGNNEQFF.

This clonotype came up a few times. The chain employs TRBV12-3 or TRBV12-4 and TRBJ1-6; tentatively, D is TRBD1 (5 bases). Trimming pared 6 bases from V and 14 bases from J, leaving 23 bases between. There are 15 residues in the CDR3. DNA of the CDR3: TGTGCCAGCAGCCCATGGGGGACTGCCGATTCGTCCCTCCACTTT. Translating it yields CASSPWGTADSSLHF.

This clonotype turned up a few times. The gene calls are TRBV5-6 and TRBJ2-1, with TRBD2 matching over 12 bases. Unmatched junction bases numbered 7, after V lost 10 bases and J lost 5 bases. The CDR3 covers 14 residues. Germline V gene sequence: CDR1 SGHDT, CDR2 YYEEEE. CDR3 nucleotides: TGTGCCGGTCAGCTAGCGGGAGGGAACAATGAGCAGTTCTTC. Translation gives CAGQLAGGNNEQFF.

This chain joins TRBV6-1 and TRBJ2-7; perhaps D is TRBD1 or TRBD2 (5 bases each). Per germline, CDR1 MNHNS and CDR2 SASEGT. This CDR3 spans 13 amino acids. The ends were cut back, 10 bases at V and 3 bases at J, with 16 bases in the middle. CDR3 in amino acids: CATNSGTGYEQYF. The CDR3 DNA follows: TGTGCCACCAACTCCGGGACCGGCTACGAGCAGTACTTC.